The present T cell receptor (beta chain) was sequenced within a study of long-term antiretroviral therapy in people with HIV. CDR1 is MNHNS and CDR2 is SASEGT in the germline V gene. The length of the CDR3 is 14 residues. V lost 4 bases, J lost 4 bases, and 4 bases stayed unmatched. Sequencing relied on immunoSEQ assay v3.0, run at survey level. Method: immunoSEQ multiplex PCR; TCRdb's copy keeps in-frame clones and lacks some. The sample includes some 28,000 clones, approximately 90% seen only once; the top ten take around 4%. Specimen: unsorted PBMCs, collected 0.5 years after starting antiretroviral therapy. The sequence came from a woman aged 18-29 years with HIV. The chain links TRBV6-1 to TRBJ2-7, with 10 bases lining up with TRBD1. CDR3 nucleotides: TGTGCCAGCAGTGTGGGACAGGGGACGTACGAGCAGTACTTC. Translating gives CASSVGQGTYEQYF.